The 5 T cell receptor beta chains presented below share a single source sample, sequenced in a study of shared clonotypes between healthy human individuals. Some clones are missing from TCRdb's copy, which holds only in-frame ones; the method was immunoSEQ multiplex PCR. The profile shows 2.5 million or so clones, about 92% of them singletons. Sequencing input: naive CD4+ T cells sorted from blood. Subset denoted: CD45RA+ positively selected. All receptors derive from a man younger than 30 in good health.

The genes are TRBV2 and TRBJ2-5, with 9 bases aligning to TRBD1. The CDR3 is 14 residues long. Germline-derived CDR1 and CDR2 are SNHLY and FYNNEI. V lost 4 bases to trimming and J lost 5 bases; unmatched junction nucleotides: 5. In nucleotides, the CDR3 is TGTGCCAGCAGTGTTCTAACAGGGGGCGAGACCCAGTACTTC. This gives the protein CASSVLTGGETQYF.

The chain uses TRBV6-1 and TRBJ1-5; tentative D call: TRBD1 (6 bases). V was clipped by 4 bases and J by 6 bases, with 13 bases between them. Germline CDR1 reads MNHNS; CDR2 reads SASEGT. The CDR3 contains 14 residues. The chain's CDR3 is CASSARGESQPQHF. The CDR3 DNA reads as TGTGCCAGCAGTGCAAGGGGGGAAAGTCAGCCCCAGCATTTT.

J is TRBJ2-1 and V is TRBV5-6, with D perhaps matching TRBD2 (6 bases). The V end lost 2 bases, the J end lost 2 bases, and 14 bases lay between the germline ends. Germline CDR1 SGHDT, CDR2 YYEEEE. The CDR3 sequence is 16 residues long. The CDR3 is CASSFWRGLPYNEQFF. CDR3 nucleotides: TGTGCCAGCAGCTTTTGGAGGGGTCTACCCTACAATGAGCAGTTCTTC.

This clone was observed once. The chain links TRBV5-1 to TRBJ2-3; tentative D call: TRBD1 (6 bases). There are 15 residues in the CDR3. Trimming left V 0 bases short and J 10 bases short, with 18 bases between. CDR1 is SGHRS, CDR2 YFSETQ, per germline. As DNA, the CDR3 is TGCGCCAGCAGCTTGGTAGGGACACCCGGTGGCGCGCAGTATTTT. It is translated as CASSLVGTPGGAQYF. The full variable domain, in which reference TRBV5-1 and TRBJ2-3 provide the parts outside the CDR3, is KAGVTQTPRYLIKTRGQQVTLSCSPISGHRSVSWYQQTPGQGLQFLFEYFSETQRNKGNFPGRFSGRQFSNSRSEMNVSTLELGDSALYLCASSLVGTPGGAQYFGPGTRLTVL.

This chain connects TRBV7-6 to TRBJ2-5, with D unresolved. CDR3 length: 14 residues. Trimming pared 1 base from V and 4 bases from J, leaving 10 bases between. Germline loops: CDR1 SGHVS, CDR2 FNYEAQ. The CDR3 DNA reads TGTGCCAGCAGCTTAGGGGGTAACTTAGAGACCCAGTACTTC. Residues: CASSLGGNLETQYF.